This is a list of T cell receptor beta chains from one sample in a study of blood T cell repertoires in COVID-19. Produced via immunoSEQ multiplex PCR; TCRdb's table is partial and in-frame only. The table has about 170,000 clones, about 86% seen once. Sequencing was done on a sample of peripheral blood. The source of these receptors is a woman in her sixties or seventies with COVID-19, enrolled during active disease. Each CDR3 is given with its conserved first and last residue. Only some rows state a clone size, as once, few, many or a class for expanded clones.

CASSILVGAGVTGELFF | TRBV19 | .
CASSPRVLKGGNTIYF | TRBV3-1/TRBV3-2 | .
CASSLQLAYVTDTQYF | TRBV5-4 | .
CATSAKRANQPQHF | TRBV24-1 | .
CASSLVLAQETQYF | TRBV7-2 | few
CASRPAGEYSNQPQHF | TRBV6-6 | .
CASSLTVNSNQPQHF | TRBV7-8 | few
CASSLIPVAGGRNEQFF | TRBV27 | .
CASSTGTSGRNEQFF | TRBV19 | .
CASITGTRDRGELFF | TRBV19 | .
CASSLWGSAQPQHF | TRBV11-2 | .
CASSQREAQYF | TRBV3-1/TRBV3-2 | .
CASSYRGGENTEAFF | TRBV19 | .
CASSVEQGALRGEQYF | TRBV18 | .
CASSLGPGGHQPQHF | TRBV7-9 | few
CASTLGQGPYEQYF | TRBV19 | few
CASSHPTGAFPDGYTF | TRBV6-6 | .
CASEGQSNQPQHF | TRBV2 | .
CASSLSRTGRGADTQYF | TRBV27 | .
CATSRDMSGRATGELFF | TRBV15 | .
CASSPLTSGGPGWNEQFF | TRBV11-2 | .
CASSQLAFNSYNEQFF | TRBV4-3 | .
CASSPGQGRNEQYF | TRBV5-6 | few
CASSSRTVVAYEQYF | TRBV5-1 | .
CASSFGIAVHYEQYF | TRBV28 | .
CAWSVQSGRNQPQHF | TRBV30 | .
CASSPPDSATNEKLFF | TRBV4-1 | .
CASSFVQGYNYGYTF | TRBV7-9 | .
CASSHGGEGSPLHF | TRBV11-2 | .
CASNFYGTNEQYF | TRBV7-9 | .
CATDNPTGATGELFF | TRBV27 | .
CAWSHDRDYGYTF | TRBV30 | .
CAWSKGQESSYEQYF | TRBV30 | .
CASSGRTGANTEAFF | TRBV7-9 | .
CASRGTGSYEQYF | TRBV12-3/TRBV12-4 | .
CASSLAGTGYGYTF | TRBV7-9 | .
CASSLSAPRQGAQHF | TRBV27 | .